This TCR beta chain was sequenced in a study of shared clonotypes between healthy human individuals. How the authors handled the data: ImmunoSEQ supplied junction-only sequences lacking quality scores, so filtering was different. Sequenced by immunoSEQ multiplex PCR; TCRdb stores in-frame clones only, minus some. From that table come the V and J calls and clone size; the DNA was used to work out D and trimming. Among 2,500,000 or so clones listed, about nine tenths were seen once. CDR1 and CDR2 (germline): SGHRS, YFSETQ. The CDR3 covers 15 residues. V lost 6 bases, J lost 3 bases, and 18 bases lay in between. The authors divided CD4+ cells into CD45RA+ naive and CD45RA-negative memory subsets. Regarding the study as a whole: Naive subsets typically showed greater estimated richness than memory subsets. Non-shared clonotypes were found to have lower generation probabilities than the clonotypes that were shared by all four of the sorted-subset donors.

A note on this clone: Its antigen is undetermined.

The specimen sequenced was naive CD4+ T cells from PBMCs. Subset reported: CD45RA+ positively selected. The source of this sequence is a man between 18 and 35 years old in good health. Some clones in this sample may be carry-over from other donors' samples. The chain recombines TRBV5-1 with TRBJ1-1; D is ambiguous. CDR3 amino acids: CASKQAYQPDTEAFF. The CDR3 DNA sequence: TGCGCCAGCAAGCAGGCTTATCAACCGGACACTGAAGCTTTCTTT. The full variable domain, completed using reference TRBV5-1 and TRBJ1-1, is KAGVTQTPRYLIKTRGQQVTLSCSPISGHRSVSWYQQTPGQGLQFLFEYFSETQRNKGNFPGRFSGRQFSNSRSEMNVSTLELGDSALYLCASKQAYQPDTEAFFGQGTRLTVV.